This T cell receptor (beta chain) emerged from a study of T cell repertoires in cytomegalovirus infection. Study summary: An indication of both CMV infection and matching HLA type came from public TCR beta signatures.

This clonotype was found a few times. Its antigen is not known. The ends lost 6 bases at V and 4 bases at J; junction bases unmatched: 2. The CDR3 has 12 residues. The V gene's germline CDR1 is LGHDT and CDR2 YNNKEL (reference sequence). TCRdb re-analysed the reads in MiXCR, keeping a single row per CDR3 protein. This table holds around 450,000 distinct CDR3 sequences, around 11% found once. Findings and caveats of the study: The study identified carriers of CMV plus the relevant HLA from cumulative public TCR beta family frequency. Predominance within the ex vivo response was attributable to HLA-C-restricted CMV-specific TCR beta clonotypes.

This TCR was sampled from a human donor in good health (CMV status not recorded). Some clones in this sample may be carry-over from other donors' samples. The sequencing sample was made of PBMCs. The chain links TRBV3-1 to TRBJ1-1; TRBD1 matches 7 bases. The chain's CDR3 is CASRQGTTEAFF. The CDR3 region has the DNA TGTGCCAGCAGACAGGGGACCACTGAAGCTTTCTTT.